The TCR beta chain under discussion was sequenced for a study of blood T cell repertoires in COVID-19. V was clipped by 1 base and J by 8 bases, with 8 bases between them. The CDR3 spans 11 residues. The germline V gene has CDR1 SQVTM and CDR2 ANQGSEA. This table comes from immunoSEQ multiplex PCR, and its TCRdb copy is limited to in-frame clones, with some not included. In the table there are about 480,000 clones, 85% to 90% of which are singletons. The J gene is TRBJ1-2, the V gene TRBV29-1; no clear D gene. This receptor was obtained from a woman between 40 and 50 years old who had recovered from COVID-19. Sequenced material: PBMCs or T cells enriched from blood (not recorded which). CDR3 protein: CSVEARRGYTF. The CDR3 DNA sequence: TGCAGCGTTGAAGCTCGGAGGGGCTACACCTTC.